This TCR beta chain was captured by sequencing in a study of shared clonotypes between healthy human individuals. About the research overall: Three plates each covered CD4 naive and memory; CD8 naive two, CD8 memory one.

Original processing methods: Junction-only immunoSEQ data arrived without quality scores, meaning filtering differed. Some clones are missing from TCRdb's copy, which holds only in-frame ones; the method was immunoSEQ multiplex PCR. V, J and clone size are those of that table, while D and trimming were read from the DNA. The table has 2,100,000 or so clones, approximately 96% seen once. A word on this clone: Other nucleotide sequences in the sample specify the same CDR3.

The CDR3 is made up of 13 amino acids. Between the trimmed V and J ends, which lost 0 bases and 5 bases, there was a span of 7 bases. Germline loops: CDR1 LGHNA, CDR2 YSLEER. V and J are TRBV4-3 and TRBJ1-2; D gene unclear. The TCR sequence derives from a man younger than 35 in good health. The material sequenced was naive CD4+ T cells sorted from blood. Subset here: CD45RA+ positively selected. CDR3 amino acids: CASSQDGTYGYTF. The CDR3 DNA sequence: TGCGCCAGCAGCCAAGATGGCACTTATGGCTACACCTTC.